One sample yielded the 8 T cell receptor beta chains listed below, sequenced in a study of somatic mutations in cytotoxic T cells in rheumatoid arthritis. The repertoire was sequenced with immunoSEQ multiplex PCR; TCRdb's copy has only in-frame clones and lacks some. The data hold approximately 9,300 clones, with around nine tenths observed a single time. The sequenced sample consisted of CD8+ T cells sorted from blood. These receptors originate from a woman aged 18-29 years with rheumatoid arthritis.

This chain uses TRBV7-6 with TRBJ1-1, with D uncertain. The V end lost 5 bases, the J end lost 10 bases, and 17 bases lay between the germline ends. The CDR3 loop spans 13 amino acids. Germline V gene lookup returns CDR1 SGHVS and CDR2 FNYEAQ. In DNA, the CDR3 is TGTGCCAGCAGCCCAAGTTTTCCGGTTGGAGCTTTCTTT. Protein product: CASSPSFPVGAFF. The full variable domain, completed using reference TRBV7-6 and TRBJ1-1, is GAGVSQSPRYKVTKRGQDVALRCDPISGHVSLYWYRQALGQGPEFLTYFNYEAQQDKSGLPNDRFSAERPEGSISTLTIQRTEQRDSAMYRCASSPSFPVGAFFGQGTRLTVV.

The rearrangement links TRBV21-1 to TRBJ1-5; the table assigns TRBD1, which was not confirmed against the DNA. TRBV21-1 is a pseudogene. The length of the CDR3 is 15 residues. The CDR3 protein is CASSKADRHNQPQHF. The CDR3 region has the DNA TGTGCCAGCAGCAAAGCGGACAGACACAATCAGCCCCAGCATTTT.

The chain uses TRBV19 and TRBJ1-2, with TRBD1 matching 10 bases. Germline-derived CDR1 and CDR2 are LNHDA and SQIVND (reference sequence). Trimming removed 5 bases from V and 8 bases from J; junction bases left unmatched: 11. This CDR3 region has 15 residues. CDR3 DNA: TGTGCCAGTAGTTCGACAGGGGGCGGACTTCGGGGCTACACCTTC. Translated, it gives CASSSTGGGLRGYTF.

This chain connects TRBV14 to TRBJ1-2; unclear D gene. The CDR3 totals 15 residues. The V and J ends lost 1 base and 0 bases respectively, with 9 bases between them. Germline V gene data show CDR1 as SGHDN and CDR2 as FVKESK. The CDR3, as DNA: TGTGCCAGCAGCCAAGTTCCCGGGACTAACTATGGCTACACCTTC. It specifies CASSQVPGTNYGYTF.

This chain uses TRBV11-2 with TRBJ1-6, with TRBD1 identical over 7 bases. Germline values: CDR1 SGHAT, CDR2 FQNNGV. Trimming took 10 bases from V and 4 from J; bases not matched to a gene: 13. This CDR3 has 16 residues. CDR3 coding DNA: TGTGCCACCTCCTTAGTCGCAGGGGGTTATAATTCACCCCTCCACTTT. It specifies CATSLVAGGYNSPLHF.

J is TRBJ1-1 and V is TRBV7-9; D possibly corresponds to TRBD1 (6 bases). V was pared by 5 bases and J by 4 bases, with 14 bases between. This CDR3 spans 14 amino acids. The V gene's germline CDR1 is SEHNR and CDR2 FQNEAQ (reference sequence). Here the CDR3 reads CASSPYGGATEAFF. CDR3 nucleotide sequence: TGTGCCAGCAGCCCATATGGGGGGGCCACTGAAGCTTTCTTT.

This rearrangement joins TRBV27 to TRBJ2-2; unclear D gene. There are 14 residues in the CDR3. Trimming removed 2 bases at V and 3 bases at J, with 7 bases between. Germline loops: CDR1 MNHEY, CDR2 SMNVEV (reference sequence). The CDR3 region has the DNA TGTGCCAGCAGTTTAGCGGTACACACCGGGGAGCTGTTTTTT. Protein sequence: CASSLAVHTGELFF.

This clone was observed once. This sequence joins TRBV10-3 and TRBJ1-2, with 8 bases that match TRBD1. The V segment lost 0 bases and the J segment 5 bases; nucleotides outside the gene matches: 20. CDR1 and CDR2 (germline): ENHRY, SYGVKD. The length of the CDR3 is 20 residues. CDR3 loop: CAISESTTGQGGLGGYGYTF. In DNA form, the CDR3 reads TGTGCCATCAGTGAGTCTACCACCGGACAGGGTGGACTGGGCGGATATGGCTACACCTTC.